A single sample gave rise to the 23 T cell receptor beta chains below, sequenced in a study of cytomegalovirus exposure and HLA in healthy donors listed by TCRdb under 2017. The protocol used for the library was the immunoSEQ multiplex PCR assay. For the multiplex PCR, a mixture combining 60 forward primers for TCR Vbeta segments and 13 reverse primers for TCR Jbeta segments was used. Entries here come from immuneACCESS through TCRdb and include only in-frame sequences with V and J called. Some clones fail to appear in such tables; in the studies checked, an unresolved V gene covers under half of the shortfall, and the cause of the remainder is unknown. The sample data list approximately 110,000 clones, and 82% of these were observed just once. The top ten clones comprise around 2.3% of the sample. The specimen was PBMCs. Source of these receptors: a woman aged 18-29 years in good health and CMV-seronegative.

This clone has only one observation. The rearrangement joins TRBV9 to TRBJ2-1, with 9 bases that match TRBD1. V lost 4 bases to trimming and J lost 7 bases; unmatched junction nucleotides: 6. CDR1 is SGDLS and CDR2 is YYNGEE in the germline V gene. There are 14 residues in the CDR3. CDR3 region: CASSIQGARNEQFF. The CDR3 DNA follows: TGTGCCAGCAGCATACAGGGGGCTCGGAATGAGCAGTTCTTC.

This chain connects TRBV13 to TRBJ2-7; 9 bases align to TRBD1. V was pared by 6 bases and J by 6 bases, with 12 bases of the junction left unmatched. This CDR3 is built from 15 residues. Germline-derived CDR1 and CDR2 are PRHDT and FYEKMQ (reference sequence). The CDR3 reads CASSYPGQGSSEQYF. The CDR3 DNA is TGTGCCAGCAGTTACCCGGGACAGGGATCTTCCGAGCAGTACTTC.

The chain recombines TRBV5-6 with TRBJ2-1, with D tentatively TRBD2 (6 bases). With 0 bases removed from V and 8 bases from J, the gap between germline ends came to 15 bases. Germline CDR1 SGHDT, CDR2 YYEEEE. This CDR3 contains 15 residues. Written as DNA, the CDR3 is TGTGCCAGCAGCTTGGTCGGGGGTTCATCCGATGAGCAGTTCTTC. Translated: CASSLVGGSSDEQFF.

This sequence joins TRBV6-4 and TRBJ2-7, with TRBD1 matching over 12 bases. The ends lost 5 bases at V and 7 bases at J; junction bases unmatched: 15. The CDR3 covers 17 residues. Germline V gives CDR1 MRHNA, CDR2 SNTAGT. CDR3 nucleotides: TGTGCCAGCAGTCAAACTCGGGACAGGGGGCCGGCGGGGGAGCAGTACGTC. This sequence encodes CASSQTRDRGPAGEQYV.

The chain recombines TRBV19 with TRBJ2-2; TRBD2 matches 11 bases. Trimming took 7 bases from V and 7 from J; bases not matched to a gene: 5. There are 14 residues in the CDR3. Germline CDR1 and CDR2: LNHDA and SQIVND (reference sequence). The CDR3 here is CASTTSGRGGELFF. As DNA, the CDR3 is TGTGCCAGTACTACTAGCGGGAGAGGCGGGGAGCTGTTTTTT.

This clone was detected only once. The J gene is TRBJ1-1, the V gene TRBV19; D ambiguous. The CDR3 loop spans 13 amino acids. Germline loops: CDR1 LNHDA, CDR2 SQIVND (reference sequence). The V gene lost 5 bases and the J gene lost 4 bases, with 11 bases spanning the gap. CDR3 sequence: CASSPRRSTEAFF. In nucleotides, the CDR3 is TGTGCCAGTAGTCCGAGAAGATCCACTGAAGCTTTCTTT.

The chain couples TRBV4-1 to TRBJ1-1; 11 nucleotides line up with TRBD1. J lost 6 bases, V lost 4 bases, and 7 bases had no gene match. The germline CDR1 and CDR2 sequences are MGHRA and YSYEKL. CDR3 length: 15 amino acids. The DNA of the CDR3 is TGCGCCAGCAGCCCCCGGGACAGGGGGTTTGCTGAAGCTTTCTTT. Protein product: CASSPRDRGFAEAFF.

This sequence joins TRBV11-3 and TRBJ2-1; D is unclear. The CDR3 has 15 residues. Trimming removed 0 bases from V and 9 bases from J, with 15 bases in between. Per germline, CDR1 SGHNT and CDR2 YENEEA. CDR3 DNA sequence: TGTGCCAGCAGCTTAGATTCCCTTAGTCACGGTGAGCAGTTCTTC. Translated: CASSLDSLSHGEQFF.

This clone was recorded only once. This rearrangement joins TRBV5-1 to TRBJ1-1; 7 bases map to TRBD1. The CDR3 spans 17 residues. Trimming took 0 bases from V and 1 from J; bases not matched to a gene: 9. Germline V gene lookup returns CDR1 SGHRS and CDR2 YFSETQ. Here the CDR3 DNA reads TGCGCCAGCAGCTTGGGGACCGGGACAGACAAGAACACTGAAGCTTTCTTT. It translates to CASSLGTGTDKNTEAFF.

This chain uses TRBV19 with TRBJ1-5, with TRBD1 identical over 7 bases. Trimming at V came to 7 bases and at J to 5 bases, leaving 11 bases not matched to a gene. The CDR3 spans 15 residues. Germline lookup yields CDR1 LNHDA and CDR2 SQIVND (reference sequence). The DNA for the CDR3 is TGTGCCAGTACCTATCAACAGGGGCTTTATCAGCCCCAGCATTTT. Translated: CASTYQQGLYQPQHF.

V and J are TRBV11-3 and TRBJ2-1; D call uncertain. Germline assignment: CDR1 SGHNT and CDR2 YENEEA. This CDR3 has 13 amino acids. V was shortened by 2 bases and J by 6 bases, with 8 bases between the two germline ends. Here the CDR3 reads CASSLYSLNEQFF. The CDR3 DNA sequence: TGTGCCAGCAGCTTATACAGCCTCAATGAGCAGTTCTTC.

The chain recombines TRBV18 with TRBJ2-1, with 12 bases aligning to TRBD1. V was clipped by 3 bases and J by 6 bases; unmatched bases: 6. This CDR3 spans 16 amino acids. Germline CDR1 reads KGHSH; CDR2 reads LQKENI. The CDR3 DNA reads as TGTGCCAGCTCACCCTTGGGACAGGGGGCGGCCAATGAGCAGTTCTTC. It is translated as CASSPLGQGAANEQFF.

CDR3 residues: CASSSGTYNEQFF. CDR3 nucleotide sequence: TGTGCCAGCAGCTCGGGGACCTACAATGAGCAGTTCTTC. The J gene is TRBJ2-1, the V gene TRBV11-2; maybe TRBD2 (5 bases). The V end lost 4 bases, the J end lost 2 bases, and 6 bases lay between the germline ends. Germline V gene data show CDR1 as SGHAT and CDR2 as FQNNGV. The CDR3 runs to 13 residues.

The J gene is TRBJ2-5, the V gene TRBV5-6; possibly TRBD2 for D (5 bases). This CDR3 contains 15 residues. Trimming took off 0 bases at V and 2 bases at J, with 11 bases between the two ends. Germline values: CDR1 SGHDT, CDR2 YYEEEE. In DNA, the CDR3 is TGTGCCAGCAGCTTGGTTGGGAGTACTCAAGAGACCCAGTACTTC. Its translation: CASSLVGSTQETQYF.

This sequence joins TRBV27 and TRBJ1-1, with a possible D match to TRBD1 (6 bases). CDR1 and CDR2 from the germline V gene are MNHEY and SMNVEV (reference sequence). The CDR3 spans 15 residues. V was shortened by 3 bases and J by 4 bases, with 15 bases between the two germline ends. DNA of the CDR3: TGTGCCAGCAGTTTCACAGGGAGTTGGGGCACTGAAGCTTTCTTT. This sequence encodes CASSFTGSWGTEAFF.

This clone has only a few counts. The chain uses TRBV5-4 and TRBJ1-2; the D is unclear. Germline values: CDR1 SGHNT, CDR2 YYREEE (reference sequence). The ends were cut back, 1 base at V and 7 bases at J, with 8 bases in the middle. There are 12 residues in the CDR3. CDR3 residues: CASSLTESGYTF. CDR3 nucleotide sequence: TGTGCCAGCAGCTTGACAGAGTCTGGCTACACCTTC.

The chain links TRBV5-1 to TRBJ2-5; 8 nucleotides line up with TRBD2. Germline loops: CDR1 SGHRS, CDR2 YFSETQ. After removal of 0 bases from V and 1 base from J, the junction contained 2 bases not matched to a gene. The CDR3 is 15 residues long. The CDR3 here is CASSLGGGSQETQYF. The CDR3 DNA reads as TGCGCCAGCAGCTTGGGCGGGGGGTCCCAAGAGACCCAGTACTTC. Using reference TRBV5-1 and TRBJ2-5 for the parts outside the CDR3, the full variable domain is KAGVTQTPRYLIKTRGQQVTLSCSPISGHRSVSWYQQTPGQGLQFLFEYFSETQRNKGNFPGRFSGRQFSNSRSEMNVSTLELGDSALYLCASSLGGGSQETQYFGPGTRLLVL.

J is TRBJ2-1 and V is TRBV4-3, with 7 bases identical to TRBD1. Per germline, CDR1 LGHNA and CDR2 YSLEER. Unmatched junction bases numbered 10, after V lost 1 base and J lost 4 bases. The CDR3 runs 17 residues. The CDR3 region is CASSQVGRDRLYNEQFF. The CDR3 region has the DNA TGCGCCAGCAGCCAAGTAGGCAGGGACAGACTATACAATGAGCAGTTCTTC.

This chain uses TRBV27 with TRBJ2-7; a weak D match, TRBD2 (5 bases). The CDR3 length is 13 residues. The V end lost 4 bases, the J end lost 0 bases, and 7 bases lay between the germline ends. The germline gives CDR1 MNHEY, CDR2 SMNVEV (reference sequence). DNA for the CDR3: TGTGCCAGCAGTTCAGCGGACTCCTACGAGCAGTACTTC. Protein: CASSSADSYEQYF.

V is TRBV30 and J is TRBJ2-7, with 7 bases lining up with TRBD1. Germline CDR1 and CDR2: GTSNPN and SVGIG (reference sequence). The CDR3 extends over 11 amino acids. V trimming: 6 bases; J trimming: 6 bases; junction bases outside the gene matches: 5. Written as DNA, the CDR3 is TGTGCCTGCTCGCAGGGGGTCGAGCAGTACGTC. Translation: CACSQGVEQYV.

CDR3 in amino acids: CASSFASGTTEQYF. The CDR3 DNA reads TGCGCCAGCAGCTTTGCCAGCGGGACAACCGAGCAGTACTTC. V and J are TRBV5-1 and TRBJ2-7; weak D call: TRBD2 (7 bases). In germline, CDR1 is SGHRS, CDR2 YFSETQ. The V and J ends lost 2 bases and 6 bases respectively, with 15 bases between them. The CDR3 has 14 residues. The full variable domain, its missing parts supplied by reference TRBV5-1 and TRBJ2-7, is KAGVTQTPRYLIKTRGQQVTLSCSPISGHRSVSWYQQTPGQGLQFLFEYFSETQRNKGNFPGRFSGRQFSNSRSEMNVSTLELGDSALYLCASSFASGTTEQYFGPGTRLTVT.

This chain joins TRBV4-2 and TRBJ2-1; 10 bases align to TRBD2. CDR3 length: 15 residues. From germline, CDR1 is LGHNA and CDR2 YNFKEQ. The trim removed 0 bases at V and 8 bases at J, leaving 4 bases unmatched. CDR3 amino acids: CASSQDPSGRDEQFF. The CDR3, as DNA: TGTGCCAGCAGCCAAGACCCTAGCGGGAGAGATGAGCAGTTCTTC.

This clone is a singleton in its sample. The chain combines TRBV7-2 with TRBJ2-7, with 11 bases identical to TRBD2. The V gene end was trimmed by 4 bases and the J gene end by 4 bases; junction bases not matched to a gene: 9. Germline values: CDR1 SGHTA, CDR2 FQGNSA. The CDR3 totals 16 residues. Written as DNA, the CDR3 is TGTGCCAGCAGCTCCGTACTAGCGGGAGAAAAATACGAGCAGTACTTC. Residues: CASSSVLAGEKYEQYF. The full variable domain, completed using reference TRBV7-2 and TRBJ2-7, is GAGVSQSPSNKVTEKGKDVELRCDPISGHTALYWYRQSLGQGLEFLIYFQGNSAPDKSGLPSDRFSAERTGGSVSTLTIQRTQQEDSAVYLCASSSVLAGEKYEQYFGPGTRLTVT.